This T cell receptor (beta chain) was retrieved from a study of read filtering for tumor transcriptome and immune sequencing. This library used roughly 0.4 ug RNA and molecular barcoded adaptors spanning alpha/delta and beta/gamma chains. Via MiXCR, TCRdb re-called the reads, giving one row per CDR3 protein. This sample yields 130,000 or so distinct CDR3 sequences, of which 13% are seen a single time; around 8.3% belongs to the top ten. Whole-study findings and limits: Compared with RNA-seq, IR-seq gave much higher clonotype depth and reliability. The sorted CD138-negative fraction was a mixed bone marrow immune population, not purified T cells. Without single-read clonotypes, shared clonotype proportions correlated more between IR-seq and RNA-seq. Approximately 80% of IR-seq clonotypes had one read, totaling about 4% of reads; RNA-seq: roughly 76% and 46%.

With respect to this clonotype: Its target is unknown.

CDR1 and CDR2 (germline): SGHNT, YENEEA. The CDR3 runs 15 residues. The chain combines TRBV11-3 with TRBJ2-1; 7 nucleotides line up with TRBD2. The end of the DNA fits TRBJ2-7 better, so the J call may be wrong. Material: a population of CD138-negative cells sorted from bone marrow. The TCR sequence derives from a donor aged 40 or older with multiple myeloma. CDR3 in amino acids: CASSLGGGSYNEQYF. DNA of the CDR3: TGTGCCAGCAGCTTAGGCGGCGGGAGTTACAATGAGCAGTACTTC.